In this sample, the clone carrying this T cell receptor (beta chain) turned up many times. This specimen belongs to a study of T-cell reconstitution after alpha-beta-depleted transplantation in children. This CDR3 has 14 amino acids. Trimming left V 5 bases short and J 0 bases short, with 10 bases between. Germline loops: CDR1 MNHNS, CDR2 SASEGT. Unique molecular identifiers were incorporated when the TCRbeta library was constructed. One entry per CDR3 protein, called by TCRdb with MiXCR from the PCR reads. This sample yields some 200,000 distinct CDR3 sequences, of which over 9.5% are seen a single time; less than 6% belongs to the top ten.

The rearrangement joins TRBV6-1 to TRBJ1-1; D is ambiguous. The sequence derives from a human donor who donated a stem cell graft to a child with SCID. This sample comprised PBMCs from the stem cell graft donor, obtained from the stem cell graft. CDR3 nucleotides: TGTGCCAGCAGTCGCCCTGGGATGAACACTGAAGCTTTCTTT. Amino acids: CASSRPGMNTEAFF.